The clone carrying this TCR beta chain turned up a few times. The target antigen is unknown. This sample was included in a study of CD8+CD57+ T cells in acquired aplastic anemia. Background on the study: Sorted CD4+ and CD8+ cells yielded around 3 ug of DNA on average.

V lost 3 bases and J lost 9; bases outside the gene matches: 10. The germline CDR1 and CDR2 sequences are DFQATT and SNEGSKA (reference sequence). This CDR3 contains 14 residues. General study results and limits: Patients and controls were found to share twenty-nine CD8+ CDR3 sequences. Patients were compared with controls for CD8+ Simpson's diversity, and no significant difference emerged.

Genomic DNA templated the TCR beta VDJ and CDR3 profiling. TCRdb re-called the reads with MiXCR, one entry per CDR3 protein. The sample contains 400,000 to 450,000 distinct CDR3 sequences, under 80% of which appear only once. Sequenced sample: sorted CD4+, CD8+, or CD8+CD57+ T cells (not recorded which) from PBMCs. The J gene is TRBJ2-5, the V gene TRBV20-1, with TRBD1 matching 10 bases. The TCR sequence derives from a human donor in good health, serving as a control. Written as DNA, the CDR3 is TGCAGTGCTAGCGGGATGGACAGGGGGTTCGCCCAGTACTTC. Encoded protein: CSASGMDRGFAQYF.